This TCR beta chain originates from a study of shared clonotypes between healthy human individuals. TCRdb's table, derived via immunoSEQ multiplex PCR, lists solely in-frame clones and lacks some. The sample carries under 2.5 million clones, less than 95% recorded once. Study-level points and caveats: Naive CD4 clonotypes were shared across a handful of donors at 4.5% to 6.5%.

The CDR3 spans 13 residues. The V and J ends lost 5 bases and 3 bases respectively, with 8 bases between them. Germline loops: CDR1 GTSNPN, CDR2 SVGIG (reference sequence). With regard to this clone: Its antigen remains unknown.

This clonotype was obtained from a young man in good health. Some clones in this sample may be carry-over from other donors' samples. Sequencing was done on a sample of naive CD4+ T cells from PBMCs. The sample's subset: CD45RA+ positively selected. J is TRBJ2-6 and V is TRBV30, with D tentatively TRBD1 (5 bases). CDR3 sequence: CAWSRDGANVLTF. CDR3 DNA: TGTGCCTGGTCCAGGGATGGGGCCAACGTCCTGACTTTC.